Shown below are 3 T cell receptor beta chains from a single sample sequenced in a study of spatial heterogeneity in lung cancer (dated by TCRdb to the late 2010s). Summary of the overall study and its limitations: The tumor nonsynonymous mutation count correlated with the number of expanded intratumoral alpha and beta TCRs.

Reading the label with the study, this specimen's time point is: sample taken at primary tumor resection. The library was made by 5' RACE. Instrument on record: NextSeq 500. TCRdb reprocessing: public reads trimmed at Q25 with fastp, clones called with MiXCR, in-frame beta chains kept. Rows are combined by CDR3 protein, so each entry shows the most common genes and DNA. The table for this sample lists some 10,000 distinct CDR3 sequences; roughly 6.3% of them were counted only once. 25% to 35% of the sample is taken by the ten largest. No antigen has been assigned to these receptors. The sample consisted of lung tumor tissue, taken at surgery. These receptors were taken from a male donor with early-stage non-small cell lung cancer.

A note on this clonotype: One junction end does not reproduce the germline sequence, and a read error may be involved. The CDR3 spells CASRELWARTWAGTDTQYF. DNA of the CDR3: TGTGCCAGCAGAGAATTGTGGGCCAGGACATGGGCGGGCACAGATACGCAGTATTTT. This sequence joins TRBV25-1 and TRBJ2-3, with D possibly matching TRBD1 (5 bases). Germline V gene lookup returns CDR1 MGHDK and CDR2 SYGVNS. The CDR3 contains 19 residues. The entire variable domain, with the rest obtained from reference TRBV25-1 and TRBJ2-3, is as follows: EADIYQTPRYLVIGTGKKITLECSQTMGHDKMYWYQQDPGMELHLIHYSYGVNSTEKGDLSSESTVSRIRTEHFPLTLESARPSHTSQYLCASRELWARTWAGTDTQYFGPGTRLTVL.

This clonotype was counted between two and nine times. The V and J genes are TRBV7-3 and TRBJ2-2, with D unresolved. The CDR3 contains 14 residues. CDR1 is SGHTA and CDR2 is FQGTGA in the germline V gene. V dropped 0 bases and J dropped 3 bases, with 5 bases sitting between them. The CDR3: CASSLTRDTGELFF. CDR3 nucleotides: TGTGCCAGCAGCTTAACCAGAGACACCGGGGAGCTGTTTTTT. Based on the CDR3 plus reference TRBV7-3 and TRBJ2-2, the full variable domain is GAGVSQTPSNKVTEKGKYVELRCDPISGHTALYWYRQSLGQGPEFLIYFQGTGAADDSGLPNDRFFAVRPEGSVSTLKIQRTERGDSAVYLCASSLTRDTGELFFGEGSRLTVL.

Many counts were recorded for this clonotype. The chain couples TRBV11-2 to TRBJ1-4; D remains unclear. V was pared by 0 bases and J by 0 bases, with 17 bases between. The CDR3 sequence is 19 residues long. CDR1 SGHAT and CDR2 FQNNGV come from the germline V gene. CDR3 sequence: CASSLEWATNEATNEKLFF. DNA of the CDR3: TGTGCCAGCAGCTTAGAATGGGCAACTAATGAAGCAACTAATGAAAAACTGTTTTTT.